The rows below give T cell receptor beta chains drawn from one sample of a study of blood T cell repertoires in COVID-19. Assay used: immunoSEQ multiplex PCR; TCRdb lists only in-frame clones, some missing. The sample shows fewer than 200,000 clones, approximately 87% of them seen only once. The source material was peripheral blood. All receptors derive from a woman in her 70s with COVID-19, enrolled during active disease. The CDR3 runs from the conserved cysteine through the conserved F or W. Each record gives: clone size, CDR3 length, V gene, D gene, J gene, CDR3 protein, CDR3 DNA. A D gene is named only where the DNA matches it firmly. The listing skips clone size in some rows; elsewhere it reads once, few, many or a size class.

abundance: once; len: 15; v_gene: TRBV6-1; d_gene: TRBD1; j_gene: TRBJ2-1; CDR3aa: CASSEQGAVYNEQFF; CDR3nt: TGTGCCAGCAGTGAACAGGGGGCGGTTTACAATGAGCAGTTCTTC
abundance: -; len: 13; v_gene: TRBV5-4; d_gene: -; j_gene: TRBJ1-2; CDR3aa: CASSPRDSYGYTF; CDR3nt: TGTGCCAGCAGCCCTCGAGATTCATATGGCTACACCTTC
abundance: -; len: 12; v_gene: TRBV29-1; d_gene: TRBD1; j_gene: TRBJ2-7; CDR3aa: CSASNRGTEQYF; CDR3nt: TGCAGCGCCTCAAACAGGGGGACGGAGCAGTACTTC
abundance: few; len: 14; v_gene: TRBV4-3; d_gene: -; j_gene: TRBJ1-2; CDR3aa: CASSQARSNYGYTF; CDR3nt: TGCGCCAGCAGCCAAGCTAGGAGTAACTATGGCTACACCTTC
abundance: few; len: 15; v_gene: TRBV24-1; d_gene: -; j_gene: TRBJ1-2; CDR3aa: CATSDNSKGDYGYTF; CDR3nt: TGTGCCACCAGTGATAATTCTAAAGGGGACTATGGCTACACCTTC
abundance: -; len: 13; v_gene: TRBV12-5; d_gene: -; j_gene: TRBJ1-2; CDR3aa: CASGLDQTGPGTF; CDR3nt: TGTGCTAGTGGTTTGGACCAGACAGGCCCGGGGACCTTC
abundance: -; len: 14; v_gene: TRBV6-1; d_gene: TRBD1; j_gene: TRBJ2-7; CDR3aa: CASSDTGQGYEQYF; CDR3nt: TGTGCCAGCAGTGATACGGGACAGGGGTACGAGCAGTACTTC
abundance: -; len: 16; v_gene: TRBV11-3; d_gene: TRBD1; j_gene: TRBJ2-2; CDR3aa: CASSESRDRSGGELFF; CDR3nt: TGTGCCAGCAGCGAGTCCCGGGACAGGTCCGGCGGGGAGCTGTTTTTT
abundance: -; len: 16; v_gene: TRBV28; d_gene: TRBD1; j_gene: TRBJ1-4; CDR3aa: CASSLSGQGGDEKLFF; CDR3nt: TGTGCCAGCAGTTTATCCGGACAGGGGGGAGATGAAAAACTGTTTTTT
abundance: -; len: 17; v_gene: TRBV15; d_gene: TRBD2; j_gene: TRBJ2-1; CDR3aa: CATSRDRTSGSYNEQFF; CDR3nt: TGTGCCACCAGCAGAGATCGGACTAGCGGATCCTACAATGAGCAGTTCTTC
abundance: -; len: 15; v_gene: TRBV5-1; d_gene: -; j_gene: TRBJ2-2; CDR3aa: CASSLELRGNGELFF; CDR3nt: TGCGCCAGCAGCTTGGAGCTACGAGGAAACGGGGAGCTGTTTTTT
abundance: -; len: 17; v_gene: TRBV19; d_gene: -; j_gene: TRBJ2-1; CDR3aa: CASIRLVNDRIVNEQFF; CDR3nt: TGTGCCAGTATAAGACTGGTTAACGATCGGATAGTCAATGAGCAGTTCTTC
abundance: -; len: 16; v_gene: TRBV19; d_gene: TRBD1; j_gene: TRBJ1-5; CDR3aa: CASSGEDRRSNQPQHF; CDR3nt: TGTGCCAGTAGTGGGGAGGACAGGCGGTCCAATCAGCCCCAGCATTTT
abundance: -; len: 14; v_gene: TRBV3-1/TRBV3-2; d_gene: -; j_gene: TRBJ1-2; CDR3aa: CASSQSLIQYSYTF; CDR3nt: TGTGCCAGCAGCCAAAGTTTAATACAGTATAGCTACACCTTC
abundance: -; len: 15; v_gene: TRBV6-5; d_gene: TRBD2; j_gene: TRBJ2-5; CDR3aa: CASSPLAGGQETQYF; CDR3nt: TGTGCCAGCAGTCCTCTAGCCGGGGGGCAAGAGACCCAGTACTTC
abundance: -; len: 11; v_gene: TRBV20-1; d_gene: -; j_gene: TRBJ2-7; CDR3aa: CSASPQYEQYF; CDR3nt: TGCAGTGCTAGTCCCCAGTACGAGCAGTACTTC
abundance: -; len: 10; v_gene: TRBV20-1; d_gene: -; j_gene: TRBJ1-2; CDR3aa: CSASSSGYTF; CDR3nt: TGCAGTGCTAGTTCGAGTGGCTACACCTTC
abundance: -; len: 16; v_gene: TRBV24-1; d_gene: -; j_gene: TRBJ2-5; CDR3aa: CATSDRAGHQGETQYF; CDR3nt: TGTGCCACCAGTGACCGAGCGGGACATCAGGGGGAGACCCAGTACTTC
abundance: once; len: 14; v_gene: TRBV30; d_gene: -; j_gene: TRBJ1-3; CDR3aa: CAWSDSRAGNTIYF; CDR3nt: TGTGCCTGGAGTGACTCGAGAGCGGGAAACACCATATATTTT
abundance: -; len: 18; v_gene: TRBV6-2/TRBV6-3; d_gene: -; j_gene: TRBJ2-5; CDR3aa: CASSYQSGSEAHRETQYF; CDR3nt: TGTGCCAGCAGTTATCAGAGTGGGAGCGAGGCTCATCGAGAGACCCAGTACTTC
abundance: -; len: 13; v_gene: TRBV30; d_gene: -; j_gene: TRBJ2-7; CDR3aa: CAWSNRQTYEQYF; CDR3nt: TGTGCCTGGAGTAACCGACAGACCTACGAGCAGTACTTC
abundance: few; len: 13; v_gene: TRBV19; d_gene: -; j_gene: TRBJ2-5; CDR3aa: CASSSDTQETQYF; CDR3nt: TGTGCCAGTAGTTCCGACACCCAAGAGACCCAGTACTTC
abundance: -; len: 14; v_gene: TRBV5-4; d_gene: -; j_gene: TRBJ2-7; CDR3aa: CASSFGKGDYEQYF; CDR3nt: TGTGCCAGCAGCTTCGGCAAGGGGGATTACGAGCAGTACTTC
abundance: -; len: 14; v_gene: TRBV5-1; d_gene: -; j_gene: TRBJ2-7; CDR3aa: CASSNQLSGAEQYF; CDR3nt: TGCGCCAGCAGCAACCAACTAAGCGGCGCCGAGCAGTACTTC
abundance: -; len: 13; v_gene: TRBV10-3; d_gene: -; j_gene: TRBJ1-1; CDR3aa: CAISAGTTTEAFF; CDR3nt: TGTGCCATCAGTGCGGGGACAACCACTGAAGCTTTCTTT
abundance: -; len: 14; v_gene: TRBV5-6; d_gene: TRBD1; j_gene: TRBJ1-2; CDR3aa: CASSRPGQGYGYTF; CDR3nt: TGTGCCAGCAGCCGTCCAGGACAGGGCTATGGCTACACCTTC
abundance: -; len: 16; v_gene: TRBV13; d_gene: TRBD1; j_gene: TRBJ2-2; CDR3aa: CASSPGTGRNTGELFF; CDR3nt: TGTGCCAGCAGCCCAGGGACAGGCAGGAACACCGGGGAGCTGTTTTTT
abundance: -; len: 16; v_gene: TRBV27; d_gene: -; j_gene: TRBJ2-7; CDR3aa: CASTQLSGTGPYEQYF; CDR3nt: TGTGCCAGCACCCAACTCTCCGGGACTGGTCCCTACGAGCAGTACTTC
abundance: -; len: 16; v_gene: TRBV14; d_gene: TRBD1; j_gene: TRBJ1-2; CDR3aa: CASSQAYRDSNYGYTF; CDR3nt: TGTGCCAGCAGCCAAGCATACCGGGACAGCAACTATGGCTACACCTTC
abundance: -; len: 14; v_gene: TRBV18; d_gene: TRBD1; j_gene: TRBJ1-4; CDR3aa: CASSNRGRNEKLFF; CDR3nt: TGTGCCAGCTCAAACAGGGGGCGGAATGAAAAACTGTTTTTT
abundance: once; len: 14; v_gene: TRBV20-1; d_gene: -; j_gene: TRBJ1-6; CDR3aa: CSASKGREVSPLHF; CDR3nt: TGCAGTGCCAGTAAGGGCAGGGAGGTTTCACCCCTCCACTTT
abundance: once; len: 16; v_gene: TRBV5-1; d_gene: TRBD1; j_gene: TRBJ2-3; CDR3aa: CASSAEQGAITDTQYF; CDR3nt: TGCGCCAGCAGCGCGGAGCAGGGGGCCATCACAGATACGCAGTATTTT
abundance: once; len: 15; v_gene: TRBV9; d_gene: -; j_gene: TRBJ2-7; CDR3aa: CASSVGTSSSYEQYF; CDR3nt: TGTGCCAGCAGCGTCGGGACATCGAGCTCCTACGAGCAGTACTTC
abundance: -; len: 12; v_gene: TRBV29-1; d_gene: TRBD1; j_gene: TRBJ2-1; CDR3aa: CSVQGAYNEQFF; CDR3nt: TGCAGCGTACAGGGGGCGTACAATGAGCAGTTCTTC
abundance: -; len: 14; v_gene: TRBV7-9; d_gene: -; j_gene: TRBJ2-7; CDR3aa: CASSLARGSYEQYF; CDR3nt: TGTGCCAGCAGCTTAGCCAGGGGCTCCTACGAGCAGTACTTC
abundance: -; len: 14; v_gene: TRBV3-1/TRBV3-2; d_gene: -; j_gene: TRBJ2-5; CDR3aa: CASSQGGTGRTQYF; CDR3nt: TGTGCCAGCAGCCAAGGGGGGACCGGGAGGACCCAGTACTTC
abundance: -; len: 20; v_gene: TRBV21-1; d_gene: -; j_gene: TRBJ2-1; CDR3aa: CASSKTGVVGIRTGKPEQFF; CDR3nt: TGTGCCAGCAGCAAAACGGGGGTAGTGGGGATCAGGACAGGGAAGCCTGAGCAGTTCTTC
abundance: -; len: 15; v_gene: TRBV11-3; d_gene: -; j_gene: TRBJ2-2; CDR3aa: CASSLRTANTGELFF; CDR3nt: TGTGCCAGCAGCTTACGGACAGCGAACACCGGGGAGCTGTTTTTT
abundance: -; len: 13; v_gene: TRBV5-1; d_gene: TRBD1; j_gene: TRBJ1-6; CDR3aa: CASRGQGDSPLHF; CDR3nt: TGCGCCAGCAGGGGACAGGGGGATTCACCCCTCCACTTT
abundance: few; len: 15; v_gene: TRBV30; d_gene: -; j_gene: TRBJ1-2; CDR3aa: CAWSHGVGSGGGYTF; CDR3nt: TGTGCCTGGAGTCATGGAGTCGGCTCAGGAGGTGGCTACACCTTC